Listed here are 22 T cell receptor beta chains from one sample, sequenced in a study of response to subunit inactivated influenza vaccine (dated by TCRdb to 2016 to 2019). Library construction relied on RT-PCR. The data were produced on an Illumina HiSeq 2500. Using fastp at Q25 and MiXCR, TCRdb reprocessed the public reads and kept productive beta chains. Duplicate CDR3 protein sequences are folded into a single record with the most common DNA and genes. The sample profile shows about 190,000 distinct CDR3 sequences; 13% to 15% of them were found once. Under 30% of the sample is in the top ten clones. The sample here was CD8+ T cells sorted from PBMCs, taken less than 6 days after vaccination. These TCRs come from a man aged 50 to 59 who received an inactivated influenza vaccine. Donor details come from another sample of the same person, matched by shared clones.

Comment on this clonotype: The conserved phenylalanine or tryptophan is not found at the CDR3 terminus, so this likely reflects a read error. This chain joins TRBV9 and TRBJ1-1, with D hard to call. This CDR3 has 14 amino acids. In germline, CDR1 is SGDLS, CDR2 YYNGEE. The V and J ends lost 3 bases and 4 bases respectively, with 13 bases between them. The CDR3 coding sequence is TGTGCCAGCAGCGCCCCAACGGGGTTCACTGAAGCTTTCTTA. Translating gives CASSAPTGFTEAFL.

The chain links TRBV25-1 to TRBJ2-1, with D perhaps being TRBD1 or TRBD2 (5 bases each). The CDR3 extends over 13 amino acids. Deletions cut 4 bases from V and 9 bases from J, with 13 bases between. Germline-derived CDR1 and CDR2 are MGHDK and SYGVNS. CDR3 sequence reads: CASSAVGAGEQFF. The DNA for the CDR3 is TGTGCCAGCAGTGCGGTTGGGGCGGGTGAGCAGTTCTTC.

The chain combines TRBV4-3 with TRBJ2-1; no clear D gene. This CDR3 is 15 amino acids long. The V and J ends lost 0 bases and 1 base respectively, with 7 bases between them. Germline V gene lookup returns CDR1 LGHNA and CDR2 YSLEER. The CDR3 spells CASSQETGSYNEQFF. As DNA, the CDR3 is TGCGCCAGCAGCCAAGAAACGGGTTCCTACAATGAGCAGTTCTTC.

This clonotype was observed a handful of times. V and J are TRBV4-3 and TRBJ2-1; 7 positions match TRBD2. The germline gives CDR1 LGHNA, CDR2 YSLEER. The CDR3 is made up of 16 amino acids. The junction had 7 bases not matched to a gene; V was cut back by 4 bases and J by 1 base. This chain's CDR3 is CASSRLSGDSYNEQFF. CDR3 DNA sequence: TGCGCCAGCAGCCGCCTGAGCGGGGATTCCTACAATGAGCAGTTCTTC.

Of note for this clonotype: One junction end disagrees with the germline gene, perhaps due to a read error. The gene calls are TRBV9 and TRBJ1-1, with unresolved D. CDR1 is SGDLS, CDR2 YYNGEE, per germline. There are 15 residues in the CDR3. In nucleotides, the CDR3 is TGTGCCAGCAGCGTAGTGGGATTTGGGAACACTGGAGCTTTCTTT. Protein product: CASSVVGFGNTGAFF.

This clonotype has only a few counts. CDR3 amino acids: CASSASLAGVNNEQFF. CDR3 DNA sequence: TGTGCCAGCAGCGCTTCCCTAGCGGGAGTTAACAATGAGCAGTTCTTC. The chain couples TRBV13 to TRBJ2-1, with TRBD2 identical over 10 bases. V shed 5 bases, J shed 5 bases, and the junction held 9 bases outside the gene matches. The CDR3 loop spans 16 amino acids. CDR1 PRHDT and CDR2 FYEKMQ come from the germline V gene (reference sequence).

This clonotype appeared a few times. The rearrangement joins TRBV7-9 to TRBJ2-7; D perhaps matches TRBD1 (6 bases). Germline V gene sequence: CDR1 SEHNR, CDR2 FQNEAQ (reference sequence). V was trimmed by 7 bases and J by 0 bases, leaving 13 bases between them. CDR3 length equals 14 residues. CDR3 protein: CASNTDRRSYEQYF. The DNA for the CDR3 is TGTGCCAGCAACACGGACAGACGCTCCTACGAGCAGTACTTC.

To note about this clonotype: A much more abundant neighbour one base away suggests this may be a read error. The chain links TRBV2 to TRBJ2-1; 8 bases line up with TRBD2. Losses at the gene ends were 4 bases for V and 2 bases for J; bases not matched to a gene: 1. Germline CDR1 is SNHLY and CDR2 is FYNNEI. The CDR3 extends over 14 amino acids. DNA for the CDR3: TGTGCCAGCAGTGCGACTAGCGCCTACAATGAGCAGTTCTTC. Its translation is CASSATSAYNEQFF.

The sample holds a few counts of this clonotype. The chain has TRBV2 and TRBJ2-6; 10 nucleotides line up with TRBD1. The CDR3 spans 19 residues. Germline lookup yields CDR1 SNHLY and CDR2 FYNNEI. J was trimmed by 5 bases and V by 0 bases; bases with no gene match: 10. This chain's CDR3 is CASSEAGQGTLSWANVLTF. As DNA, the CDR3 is TGTGCCAGCAGTGAAGCGGGACAGGGGACTCTTTCGTGGGCCAACGTCCTGACTTTC.

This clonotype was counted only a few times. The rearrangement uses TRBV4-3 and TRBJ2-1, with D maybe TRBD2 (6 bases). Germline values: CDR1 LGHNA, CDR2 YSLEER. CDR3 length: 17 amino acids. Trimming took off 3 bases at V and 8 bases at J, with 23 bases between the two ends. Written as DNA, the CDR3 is TGCGCCAGCAGCCAGGATACCGGGACTGCAATTATAGATGAGCAGTTCTTC. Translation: CASSQDTGTAIIDEQFF.

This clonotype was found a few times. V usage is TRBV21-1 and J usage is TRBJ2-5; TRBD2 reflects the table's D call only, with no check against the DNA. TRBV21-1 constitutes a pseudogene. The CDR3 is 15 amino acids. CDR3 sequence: CASSPPTSGQETQYF. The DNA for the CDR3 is TGTGCCAGCAGCCCACCGACTAGCGGTCAAGAGACCCAGTACTTC.

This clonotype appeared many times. This CDR3 is CASSPRTGYEQYF. The CDR3 DNA reads TGTGCCAGCAGCCCCCGGACAGGTTACGAGCAGTACTTC. This chain joins TRBV9 and TRBJ2-7, with 7 bases lining up with TRBD1. Germline V lookup: CDR1 SGDLS, CDR2 YYNGEE. V trimming: 4 bases; J trimming: 4 bases; junction bases outside the gene matches: 5. The CDR3 is 13 amino acids.

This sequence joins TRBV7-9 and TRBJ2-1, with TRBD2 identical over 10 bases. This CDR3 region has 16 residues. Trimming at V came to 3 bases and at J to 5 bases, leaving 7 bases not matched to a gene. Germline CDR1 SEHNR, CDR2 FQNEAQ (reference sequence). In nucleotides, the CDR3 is TGTGCCAGCAGCTTTTCAGCGGGGGGGGGCCACAATGAGCAGTTCTTC. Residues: CASSFSAGGGHNEQFF.

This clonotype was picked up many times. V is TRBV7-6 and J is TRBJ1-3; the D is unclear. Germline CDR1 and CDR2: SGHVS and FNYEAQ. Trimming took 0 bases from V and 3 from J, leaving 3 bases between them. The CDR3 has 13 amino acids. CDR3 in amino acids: CASSLAFGNTIYF. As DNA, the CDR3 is TGTGCCAGCAGCTTAGCGTTTGGAAACACCATATATTTT.

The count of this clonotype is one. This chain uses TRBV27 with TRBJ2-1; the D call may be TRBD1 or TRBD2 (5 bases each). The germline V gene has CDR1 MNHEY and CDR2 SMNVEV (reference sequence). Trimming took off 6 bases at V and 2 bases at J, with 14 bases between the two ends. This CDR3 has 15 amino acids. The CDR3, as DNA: TGTGCCAGCAGCGCCGGGACGGTAACCTACAATGAGCAGTTCTTC. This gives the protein CASSAGTVTYNEQFF.

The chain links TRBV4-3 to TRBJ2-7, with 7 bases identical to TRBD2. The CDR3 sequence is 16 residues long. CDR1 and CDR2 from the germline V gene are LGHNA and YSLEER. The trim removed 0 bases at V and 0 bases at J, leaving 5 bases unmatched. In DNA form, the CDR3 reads TGCGCCAGCAGCCAAGATTGGGCGGGAGCCTCCTACGAGCAGTACTTC. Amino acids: CASSQDWAGASYEQYF.

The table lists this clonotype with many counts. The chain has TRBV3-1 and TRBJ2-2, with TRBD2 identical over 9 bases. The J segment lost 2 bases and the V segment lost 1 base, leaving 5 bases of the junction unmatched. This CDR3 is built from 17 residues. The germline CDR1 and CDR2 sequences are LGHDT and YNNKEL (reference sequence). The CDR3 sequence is CASSQVSSGVNTGELFF. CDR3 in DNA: TGTGCCAGCAGCCAAGTGTCTAGCGGGGTAAACACCGGGGAGCTGTTTTTT.

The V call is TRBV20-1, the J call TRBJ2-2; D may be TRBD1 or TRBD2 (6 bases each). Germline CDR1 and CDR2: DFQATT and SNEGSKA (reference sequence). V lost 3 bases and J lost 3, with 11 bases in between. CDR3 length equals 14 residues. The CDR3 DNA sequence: TGCAGTGCTAGTGATGGGGGGCACACCGGGGAGCTGTTTTTT. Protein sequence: CSASDGGHTGELFF.

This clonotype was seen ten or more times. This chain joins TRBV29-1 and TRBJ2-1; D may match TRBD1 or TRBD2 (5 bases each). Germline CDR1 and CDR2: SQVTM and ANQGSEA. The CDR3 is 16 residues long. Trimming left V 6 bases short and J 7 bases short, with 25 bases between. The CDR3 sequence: CSVPALSRGRRNEQFF. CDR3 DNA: TGCAGCGTCCCCGCCTTAAGCCGGGGCCGACGGAATGAGCAGTTCTTC.

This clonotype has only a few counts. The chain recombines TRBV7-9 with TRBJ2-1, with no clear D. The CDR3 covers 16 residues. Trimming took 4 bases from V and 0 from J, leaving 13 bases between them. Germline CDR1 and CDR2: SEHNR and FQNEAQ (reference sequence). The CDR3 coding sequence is TGTGCCAGCAGCTCCCCCACCTGGCGCTCCTACAATGAGCAGTTCTTC. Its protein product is CASSSPTWRSYNEQFF.

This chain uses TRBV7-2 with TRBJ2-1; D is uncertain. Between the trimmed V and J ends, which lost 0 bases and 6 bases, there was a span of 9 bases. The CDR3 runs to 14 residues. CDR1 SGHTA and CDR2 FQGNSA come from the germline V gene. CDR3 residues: CASSLAFLGNEQFF. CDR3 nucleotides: TGTGCCAGCAGCTTAGCGTTTTTAGGCAATGAGCAGTTCTTC.

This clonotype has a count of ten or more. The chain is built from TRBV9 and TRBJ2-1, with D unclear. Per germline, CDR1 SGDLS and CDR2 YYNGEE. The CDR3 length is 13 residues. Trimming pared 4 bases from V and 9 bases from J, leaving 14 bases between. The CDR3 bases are TGTGCCAGCAGCCCCGTGCCTTCTATTGAGCAGTTCTTC. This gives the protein CASSPVPSIEQFF.